Listed below are T cell receptor beta chains from one sample, sequenced in a study of T cells in Graves' hyperthyroidism and ophthalmopathy. TCRdb itself ran the multiplex PCR reads through MiXCR, one entry per CDR3 protein. The profile shows about 360,000 distinct CDR3 sequences, over 10% of them singletons. Sequencing was carried out using blood. The receptors here all came from a young woman with Graves' hyperthyroidism. The CDR3 runs from the conserved cysteine through the conserved F or W. D genes are given only for firm matches. Clone size appears in some rows only: once, few, many, or a class for an expanded clone.

CDR3 protein,CDR3 DNA,CDR3 length,D gene,V gene,J gene,clone size
CASSLPVGRQETQYF,TGTGCCAGCAGTTTACCGGTGGGACGTCAAGAGACCCAGTACTTC,15,NA,TRBV28,TRBJ2-5,NA
CATSGTGRYQETQYF,TGTGCCACCAGTGGGACAGGACGGTACCAAGAGACCCAGTACTTC,15,TRBD1,TRBV24-1,TRBJ2-5,many
CASSPNQGDGYTF,TGTGCCAGCAGCCCTAACCAAGGAGATGGCTACACCTTC,13,NA,TRBV7-2,TRBJ1-2,many
CSARRSHDEQFF,TGCAGTGCTAGACGATCCCATGATGAGCAGTTCTTC,12,NA,TRBV20-1,TRBJ2-1,many
CASNSDRTEQPQHF,TGTGCCAGCAACTCGGACAGGACAGAACAGCCCCAGCATTTT,14,TRBD1,TRBV28,TRBJ1-5,many
CSSDLGQGVLF,TGCAGTTCCGACCTTGGACAGGGAGTTCTCTTC,11,TRBD1,TRBV20-1,TRBJ2-1,NA
CASSPLGGTEAFF,TGTGCCAGCTCACCATTAGGGGGGACTGAAGCTTTCTTT,13,NA,TRBV18,TRBJ1-1,many
CASSLDRTGKEQYF,TGCGCCAGCAGCTTGGACCGGACAGGGAAGGAGCAGTACTTC,14,TRBD1,TRBV5-1,TRBJ2-7,many
CSAREWGSRTSDQPQHF,TGCAGTGCTAGAGAGTGGGGGTCCAGGACCTCCGATCAGCCCCAGCATTTT,17,NA,TRBV20-1,TRBJ1-5,many
CASSQGTSAIESTDTQYF,TGTGCCAGCAGCCAAGGGACTAGCGCCATTGAGAGCACAGATACGCAGTATTTT,18,TRBD2,TRBV9,TRBJ2-3,many
CASSLLAAVNTGELFF,TGTGCCAGCAGTCTCTTGGCGGCCGTGAACACCGGGGAGCTGTTTTTT,16,NA,TRBV6-1,TRBJ2-2,many
CASNVAGGSYNEQFF,TGTGCCAGCAATGTAGCGGGAGGGTCCTACAATGAGCAGTTCTTC,15,TRBD2,TRBV28,TRBJ2-1,many
CASSLSGTGYQETQYF,TGTGCCAGCAGCCTATCCGGGACAGGGTACCAAGAGACCCAGTACTTC,16,TRBD1,TRBV7-2,TRBJ2-5,many
CASSYSMEIGQGMRNTIYF,TGTGCCAGCAGTTACTCGATGGAAATCGGACAGGGGATGAGAAACACCATATATTTT,19,TRBD1,TRBV6-5,TRBJ1-3,NA
CASSAPGGAGELFF,TGTGCCAGCAGTGCCCCCGGGGGGGCCGGGGAGCTGTTTTTT,14,TRBD2,TRBV6-2/TRBV6-3,TRBJ2-2,few
CASSVAGNSPLHF,TGTGCCAGTAGTGTGGCAGGGAATTCACCCCTCCACTTT,13,NA,TRBV19,TRBJ1-6,few
CASQGNPTDTQYF,TGTGCCAGTCAAGGGAATCCCACAGATACGCAGTATTTT,13,NA,TRBV11-2,TRBJ2-3,many
CASNSDNYQPQHF,TGTGCCAGCAATTCGGACAATTATCAGCCCCAGCATTTT,13,NA,TRBV2,TRBJ1-5,many
CASSAQGLHEQYF,TGTGCCAGCAGTGCACAGGGACTCCACGAGCAGTACTTC,13,NA,TRBV25-1,TRBJ2-7,NA
CASSDLDRVDQPQHF,TGTGCCAGCAGTGACCTCGACAGGGTCGATCAGCCCCAGCATTTT,15,TRBD1,TRBV6-2/TRBV6-3,TRBJ1-5,many
CASSPAGLAGVGSYNEQFF,TGTGCCAGCTCACCAGCGGGACTAGCGGGAGTCGGATCCTACAATGAGCAGTTCTTC,19,TRBD2,TRBV18,TRBJ2-1,NA
CAISGLGQPQGEAFF,TGTGCCATCAGCGGCCTGGGACAGCCACAGGGTGAAGCTTTCTTT,15,TRBD1,TRBV10-3,TRBJ1-1,many
CASSPGGGAGPEAFF,TGTGCCAGCAGCCCTGGGGGGGGCGCGGGCCCTGAAGCTTTCTTT,15,NA,TRBV9,TRBJ1-1,NA
CSARPSGYTF,TGCAGTGCTAGACCATCTGGCTACACCTTC,10,NA,TRBV20-1,TRBJ1-2,many
CASSFGQDYGYTF,TGTGCCAGCAGTTTCGGGCAGGACTATGGCTACACCTTC,13,NA,TRBV27,TRBJ1-2,many
CASRSMGLNEQFF,TGTGCCAGCAGATCGATGGGTCTCAATGAGCAGTTCTTC,13,NA,TRBV13,TRBJ2-1,many
CASSFQGRNTEAFF,TGTGCCAGCAGTTTTCAGGGACGGAACACTGAAGCTTTCTTT,14,NA,TRBV28,TRBJ1-1,many
CASRDWTDKDTEAFF,TGTGCCAGCAGAGACTGGACAGACAAAGACACTGAAGCTTTCTTT,15,NA,TRBV6-1,TRBJ1-1,NA
CASSPLDHRRTHERNTEAFF,TGTGCCAGCAGCCCTCTAGACCACCGGCGGACTCACGAACGGAACACTGAAGCTTTCTTT,20,NA,TRBV5-5,TRBJ1-1,NA
CASTEGQGFSTEAFF,TGCGCCAGCACGGAGGGACAGGGTTTTTCCACTGAAGCTTTCTTT,15,TRBD1,TRBV5-1,TRBJ1-1,many
CSARDSTGRGYGYTF,TGCAGTGCTAGAGATTCGACAGGGCGAGGCTATGGCTACACCTTC,15,TRBD1,TRBV20-1,TRBJ1-2,few
CASSFGGKPNQPQHF,TGTGCCAGCAGTTTTGGAGGGAAACCCAATCAGCCCCAGCATTTT,15,NA,TRBV12-3/TRBV12-4,TRBJ1-5,many
CASSLRGAAQGKLFF,TGTGCCAGCAGTTTACGGGGGGCCGCCCAAGGAAAACTGTTTTTT,15,NA,TRBV28,TRBJ1-4,many
CATSRRGDTQYF,TGTGCCACCAGCAGAAGGGGAGATACGCAGTATTTT,12,NA,TRBV15,TRBJ2-3,many
CASSLVSQTEQYF,TGTGCCAGCAGCTTAGTTTCGCAGACCGAGCAGTACTTC,13,NA,TRBV11-2,TRBJ2-7,many
CSARGDRGLYEQYF,TGCAGTGCTAGAGGGGACAGGGGACTCTACGAGCAGTACTTC,14,TRBD1,TRBV20-1,TRBJ2-7,many
CAISWGDRENEQFF,TGTGCCATCAGTTGGGGGGACAGGGAAAATGAGCAGTTCTTC,14,TRBD1,TRBV24-1,TRBJ2-1,many
CASGPSGGDGNQPQHF,TGTGCCAGCGGCCCGTCAGGGGGCGATGGGAATCAGCCCCAGCATTTT,16,TRBD1,TRBV6-2/TRBV6-3,TRBJ1-5,many
CASSQVGRGDQPQHF,TGCGCCAGCAGCCAAGTAGGAAGGGGCGATCAGCCCCAGCATTTT,15,NA,TRBV4-1,TRBJ1-5,many